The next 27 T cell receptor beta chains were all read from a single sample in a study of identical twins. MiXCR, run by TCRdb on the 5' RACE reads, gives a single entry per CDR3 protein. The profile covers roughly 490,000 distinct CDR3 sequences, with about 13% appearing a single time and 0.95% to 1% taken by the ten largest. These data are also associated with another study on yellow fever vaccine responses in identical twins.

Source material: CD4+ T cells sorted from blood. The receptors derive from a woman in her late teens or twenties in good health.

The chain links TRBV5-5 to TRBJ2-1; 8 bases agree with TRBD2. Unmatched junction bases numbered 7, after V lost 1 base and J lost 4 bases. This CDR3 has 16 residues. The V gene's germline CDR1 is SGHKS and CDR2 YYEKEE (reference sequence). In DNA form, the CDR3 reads TGTGCCAGCAGCTTGCCCGAGGGACTAGAATACAATGAGCAGTTCTTC. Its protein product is CASSLPEGLEYNEQFF.

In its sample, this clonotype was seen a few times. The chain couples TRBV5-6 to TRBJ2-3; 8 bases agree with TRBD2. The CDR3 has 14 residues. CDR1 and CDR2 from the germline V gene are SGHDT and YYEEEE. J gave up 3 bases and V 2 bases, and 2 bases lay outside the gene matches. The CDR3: CASSLSGRTDTQYF. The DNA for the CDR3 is TGTGCCAGCAGCTTAAGCGGGAGAACAGATACGCAGTATTTT. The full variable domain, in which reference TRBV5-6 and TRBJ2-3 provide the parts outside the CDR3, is DAGVTQSPTHLIKTRGQQVTLRCSPKSGHDTVSWYQQALGQGPQFIFQYYEEEERQRGNFPDRFSGHQFPNYSSELNVNALLLGDSALYLCASSLSGRTDTQYFGPGTRLTVL.

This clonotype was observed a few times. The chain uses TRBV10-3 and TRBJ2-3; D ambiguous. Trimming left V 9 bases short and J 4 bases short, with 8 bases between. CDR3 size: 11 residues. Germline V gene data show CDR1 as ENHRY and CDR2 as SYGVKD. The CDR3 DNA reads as TGTGCCATGGCGGTTGCAGATACGCAGTATTTT. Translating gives CAMAVADTQYF.

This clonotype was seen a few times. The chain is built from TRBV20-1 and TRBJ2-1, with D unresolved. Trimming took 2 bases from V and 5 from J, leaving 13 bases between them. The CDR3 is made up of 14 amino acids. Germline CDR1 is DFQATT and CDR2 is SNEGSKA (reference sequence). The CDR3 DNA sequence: TGCAGTGCTAGAACCTCGACTGGCAACAATGAGCAGTTCTTC. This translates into CSARTSTGNNEQFF.

The CDR3 loop is CASRKDATGGTQYF. As DNA, the CDR3 is TGCGCCAGCAGAAAAGACGCGACCGGCGGGACCCAGTACTTC. This chain joins TRBV10-1 and TRBJ2-5; D gene ambiguous. With 6 bases removed from V and 7 bases from J, the gap between germline ends came to 18 bases. The CDR3 runs to 14 residues. Germline V gene lookup returns CDR1 WNHNN and CDR2 SYGVQD (reference sequence).

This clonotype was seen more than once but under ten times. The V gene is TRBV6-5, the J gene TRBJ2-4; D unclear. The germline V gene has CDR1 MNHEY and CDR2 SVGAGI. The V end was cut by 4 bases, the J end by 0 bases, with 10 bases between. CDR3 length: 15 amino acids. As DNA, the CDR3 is TGTGCCAGCAGTTCCACCCTATTAGCCAAAAACATTCAGTACTTC. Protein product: CASSSTLLAKNIQYF.

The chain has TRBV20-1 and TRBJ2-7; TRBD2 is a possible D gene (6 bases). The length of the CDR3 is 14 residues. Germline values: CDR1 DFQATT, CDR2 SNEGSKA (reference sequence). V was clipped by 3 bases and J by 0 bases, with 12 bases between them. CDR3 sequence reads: CSARFGGTSYEQYF. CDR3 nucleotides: TGCAGTGCTAGGTTCGGCGGGACCTCCTACGAGCAGTACTTC.

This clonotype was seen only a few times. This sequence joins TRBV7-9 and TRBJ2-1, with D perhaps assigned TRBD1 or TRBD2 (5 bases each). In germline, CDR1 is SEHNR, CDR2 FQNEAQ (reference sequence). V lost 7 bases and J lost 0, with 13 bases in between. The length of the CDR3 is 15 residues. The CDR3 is CASTWGIGSYNEQFF. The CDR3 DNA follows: TGTGCCAGCACATGGGGGATTGGCTCCTACAATGAGCAGTTCTTC.

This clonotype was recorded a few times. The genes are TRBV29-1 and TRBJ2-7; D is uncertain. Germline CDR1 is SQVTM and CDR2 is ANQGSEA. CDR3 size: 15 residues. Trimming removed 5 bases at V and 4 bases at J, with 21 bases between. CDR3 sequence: CSVIVPEYHKYEQYF. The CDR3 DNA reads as TGCAGCGTTATCGTACCAGAGTACCACAAATACGAGCAGTACTTC.

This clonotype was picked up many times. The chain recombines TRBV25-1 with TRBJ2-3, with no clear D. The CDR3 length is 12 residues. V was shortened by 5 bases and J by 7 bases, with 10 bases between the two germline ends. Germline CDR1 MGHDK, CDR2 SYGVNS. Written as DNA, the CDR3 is TGTGCCAGCAGTACCACCCGCCATACGCAGTATTTT. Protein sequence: CASSTTRHTQYF.

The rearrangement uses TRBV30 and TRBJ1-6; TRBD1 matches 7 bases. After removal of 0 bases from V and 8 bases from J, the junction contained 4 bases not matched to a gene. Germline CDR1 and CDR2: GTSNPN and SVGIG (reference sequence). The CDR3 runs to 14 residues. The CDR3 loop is CAWSVQGNDSPLHF. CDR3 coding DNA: TGTGCCTGGAGTGTACAGGGGAATGATTCACCCCTCCACTTT.

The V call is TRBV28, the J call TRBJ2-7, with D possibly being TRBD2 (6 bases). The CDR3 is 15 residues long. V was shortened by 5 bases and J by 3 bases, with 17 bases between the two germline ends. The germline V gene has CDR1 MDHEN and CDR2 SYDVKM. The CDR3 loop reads CASSPGTGNRYEQYF. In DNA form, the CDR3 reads TGTGCCAGCAGTCCCGGGACTGGCAACCGCTACGAGCAGTACTTC.

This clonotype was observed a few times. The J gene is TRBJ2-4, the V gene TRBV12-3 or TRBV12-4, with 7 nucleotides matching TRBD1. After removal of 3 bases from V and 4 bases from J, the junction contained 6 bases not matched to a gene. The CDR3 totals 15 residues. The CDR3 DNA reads TGTGCCAGCAGTTTGGGGGCAGGGGGTAAAAACATTCAGTACTTC. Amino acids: CASSLGAGGKNIQYF.

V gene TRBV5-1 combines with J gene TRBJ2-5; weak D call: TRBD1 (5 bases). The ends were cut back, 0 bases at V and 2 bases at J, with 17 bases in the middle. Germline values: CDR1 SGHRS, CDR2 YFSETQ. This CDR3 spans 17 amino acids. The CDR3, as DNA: TGCGCCAGCAGCTTGGCCAGGGTCCGAGGTCGGCAAGAGACCCAGTACTTC. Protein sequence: CASSLARVRGRQETQYF.

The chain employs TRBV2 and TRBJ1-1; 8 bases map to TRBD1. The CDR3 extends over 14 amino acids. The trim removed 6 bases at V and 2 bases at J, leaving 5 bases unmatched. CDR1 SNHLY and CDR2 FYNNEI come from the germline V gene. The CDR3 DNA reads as TGTGCCAGCAGCGTGGGACAGGCTAACACTGAAGCTTTCTTT. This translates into CASSVGQANTEAFF.

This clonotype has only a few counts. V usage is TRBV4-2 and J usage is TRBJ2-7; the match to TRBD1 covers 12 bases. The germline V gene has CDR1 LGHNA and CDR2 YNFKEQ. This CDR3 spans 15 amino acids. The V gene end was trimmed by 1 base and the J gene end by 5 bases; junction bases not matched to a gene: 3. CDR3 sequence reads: CASSQAGQGANEQYF. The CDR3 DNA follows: TGTGCCAGCAGCCAAGCGGGACAGGGGGCGAACGAGCAGTACTTC.

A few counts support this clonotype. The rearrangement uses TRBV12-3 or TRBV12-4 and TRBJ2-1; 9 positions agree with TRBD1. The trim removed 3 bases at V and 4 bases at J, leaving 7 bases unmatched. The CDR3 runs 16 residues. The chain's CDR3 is CASSFNTGGLYNEQFF. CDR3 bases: TGTGCCAGCAGTTTTAATACAGGGGGCCTATACAATGAGCAGTTCTTC.

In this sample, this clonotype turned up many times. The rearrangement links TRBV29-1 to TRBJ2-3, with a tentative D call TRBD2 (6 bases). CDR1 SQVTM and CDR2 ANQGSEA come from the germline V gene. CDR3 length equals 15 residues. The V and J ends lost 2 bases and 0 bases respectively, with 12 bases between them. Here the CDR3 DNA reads TGCAGCGTTGAAATCGTCCGGGGGAGCACAGATACGCAGTATTTT. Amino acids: CSVEIVRGSTDTQYF.

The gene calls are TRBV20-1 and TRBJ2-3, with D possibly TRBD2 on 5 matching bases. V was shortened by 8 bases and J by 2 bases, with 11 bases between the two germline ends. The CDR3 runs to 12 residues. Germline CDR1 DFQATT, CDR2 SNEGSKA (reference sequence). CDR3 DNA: TGCAGTTGCCGACTAACCACAGATACGCAGTATTTT. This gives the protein CSCRLTTDTQYF.

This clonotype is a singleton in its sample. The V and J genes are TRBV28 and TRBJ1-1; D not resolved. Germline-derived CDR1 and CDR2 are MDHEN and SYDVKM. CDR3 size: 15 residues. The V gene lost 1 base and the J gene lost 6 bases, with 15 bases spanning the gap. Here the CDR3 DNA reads TGTGCCAGCAGTTTATCATTAAGTGTGTGGGCTGAAGCTTTCTTT. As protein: CASSLSLSVWAEAFF. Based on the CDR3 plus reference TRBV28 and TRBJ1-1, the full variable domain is DVKVTQSSRYLVKRTGEKVFLECVQDMDHENMFWYRQDPGLGLRLIYFSYDVKMKEKGDIPEGYSVSREKKERFSLILESASTNQTSMYLCASSLSLSVWAEAFFGQGTRLTVV.

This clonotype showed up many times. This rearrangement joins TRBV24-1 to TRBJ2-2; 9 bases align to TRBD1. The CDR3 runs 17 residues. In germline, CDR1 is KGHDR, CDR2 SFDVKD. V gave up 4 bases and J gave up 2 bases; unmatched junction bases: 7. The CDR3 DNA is TGTGCCACCAGTGAGATAGGACAGGGGTTAAACACCGGGGAGCTGTTTTTT. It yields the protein CATSEIGQGLNTGELFF.

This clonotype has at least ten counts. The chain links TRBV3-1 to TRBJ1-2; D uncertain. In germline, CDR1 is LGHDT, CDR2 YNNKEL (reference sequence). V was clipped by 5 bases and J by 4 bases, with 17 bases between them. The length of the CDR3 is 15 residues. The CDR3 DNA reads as TGTGCCAGCAGCTATGGCAGAACAAAGACCTATGGCTACACCTTC. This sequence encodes CASSYGRTKTYGYTF.

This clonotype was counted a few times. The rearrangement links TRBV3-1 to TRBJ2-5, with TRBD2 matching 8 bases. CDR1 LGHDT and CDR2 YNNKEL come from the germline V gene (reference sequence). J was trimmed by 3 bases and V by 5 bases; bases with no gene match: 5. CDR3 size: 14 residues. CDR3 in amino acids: CASSDIAGKETQYF. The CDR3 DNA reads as TGTGCCAGCAGCGATATAGCGGGGAAAGAGACCCAGTACTTC.

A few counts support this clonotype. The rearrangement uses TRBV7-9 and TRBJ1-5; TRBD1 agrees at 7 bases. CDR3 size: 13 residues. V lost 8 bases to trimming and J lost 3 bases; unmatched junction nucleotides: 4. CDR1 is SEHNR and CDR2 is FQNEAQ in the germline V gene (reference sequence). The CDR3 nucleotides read TGTGCCAGCGGGAGGGGGCTCAATCAGCCCCAGCATTTT. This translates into CASGRGLNQPQHF.

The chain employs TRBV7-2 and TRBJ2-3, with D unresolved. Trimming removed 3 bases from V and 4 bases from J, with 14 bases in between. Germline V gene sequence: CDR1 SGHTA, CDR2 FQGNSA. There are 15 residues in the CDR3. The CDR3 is CASSFFPSGSDTQYF. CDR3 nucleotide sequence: TGTGCCAGCAGCTTCTTTCCTAGTGGCTCAGATACGCAGTATTTT.

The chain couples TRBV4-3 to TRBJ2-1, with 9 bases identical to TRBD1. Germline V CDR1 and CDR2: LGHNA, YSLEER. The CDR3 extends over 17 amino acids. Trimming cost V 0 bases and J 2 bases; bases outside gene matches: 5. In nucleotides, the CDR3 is TGCGCCAGCAGCCAAGATTGGGGACAGGGACCCTACAATGAGCAGTTCTTC. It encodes CASSQDWGQGPYNEQFF.

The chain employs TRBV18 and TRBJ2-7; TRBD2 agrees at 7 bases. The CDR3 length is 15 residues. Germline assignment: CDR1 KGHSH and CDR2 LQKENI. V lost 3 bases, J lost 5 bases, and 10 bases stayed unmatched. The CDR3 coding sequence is TGTGCCAGCTCACCTACGCGGACTAGTAACCACGAGCAGTACTTC. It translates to CASSPTRTSNHEQYF.